Listed below are T cell receptor beta chains from one sample, sequenced in a study of OX40 agonist ivuxolimab in advanced cancers. Data came from immunoSEQ multiplex PCR; TCRdb stores just in-frame clones and leaves some out. The sample lists some 50,000 clones; 75% to 90% were seen once. The source was CD4+ or CD8+ T cells sorted from blood, collected in a trial of the OX40 agonist ivuxolimab. All receptors derive from an adult with an advanced solid tumor such as melanoma, head and neck, liver or kidney cancer. CDR3s include the opening cysteine and the closing phenylalanine or tryptophan. A D gene is named only where the DNA matches it firmly. Size values are once, few and many counts, or a class for expanded clones, and some rows have none.

d_gene	v_gene	abundance	j_gene	CDR3aa	CDR3nt
TRBD1	TRBV7-9	few	TRBJ1-1	CASSFPLQGITEAFF	TGTGCCAGCAGCTTCCCCCTACAGGGGATCACTGAAGCTTTCTTT
.	TRBV2	.	TRBJ2-3	CASNGVFTDTQYF	TGTGCCAGCAATGGGGTTTTTACAGATACGCAGTATTTT
.	TRBV5-1	.	TRBJ2-3	CASSPLGWGTDTQYF	TGCGCCAGCAGTCCCCTGGGATGGGGCACAGATACGCAGTATTTT
.	TRBV5-1	.	TRBJ1-2	CASSSPPSDGNYGYTF	TGCGCCAGCAGCTCCCCTCCCTCGGACGGGAACTATGGCTACACCTTC
.	TRBV5-5	.	TRBJ1-2	CASSFSDRTDYGYTF	TGTGCCAGCAGCTTTAGCGACAGAACTGACTATGGCTACACCTTC
.	TRBV30	.	TRBJ1-1	CALTDAGSQAFF	TGTGCCTTGACCGATGCGGGCAGCCAAGCTTTCTTT
TRBD2	TRBV5-1	.	TRBJ2-1	CASSFGTSGLSSYNEQFF	TGCGCCAGCAGCTTCGGGACTAGCGGGTTAAGCTCCTACAATGAGCAGTTCTTC
.	TRBV5-8	.	TRBJ2-4	CASSLRAPPGIQYF	TGTGCCAGCAGCTTGAGAGCACCACCGGGCATTCAGTACTTC
.	TRBV19	.	TRBJ1-5	CASSASPTGRNQPQHF	TGTGCCAGTAGTGCCAGCCCGACAGGTCGCAATCAGCCCCAGCATTTT
.	TRBV30	.	TRBJ2-1	CAWGFQAYNEQFF	TGTGCCTGGGGCTTTCAGGCCTACAATGAGCAGTTCTTC
TRBD1	TRBV30	.	TRBJ2-5	CAWRDRGPLETQYF	TGTGCCTGGAGGGACAGGGGACCCCTCGAGACCCAGTACTTC
TRBD1	TRBV6-1	.	TRBJ1-2	CASSARGGWGYTF	TGTGCCAGCAGTGCGAGAGGGGGCTGGGGCTACACCTTC
.	TRBV28	.	TRBJ1-4	CASSLLGPNEKLFF	TGTGCCAGCAGTTTATTAGGGCCCAATGAAAAACTGTTTTTT
.	TRBV4-1	.	TRBJ2-5	CASSQPVGTQYF	TGCGCCAGCAGCCAACCCGTGGGGACCCAGTACTTC
TRBD1	TRBV18	.	TRBJ2-7	CASSLGQGGSYEQYF	TGTGCCAGCTCACTCGGACAGGGTGGATCCTACGAGCAGTACTTC
.	TRBV10-2	.	TRBJ1-3	CATSLGTDGNTIYF	TGCGCCACCTCTCTGGGTACAGATGGAAACACCATATATTTT
.	TRBV29-1	.	TRBJ2-7	CSVDKDHEQYF	TGCAGCGTTGACAAAGACCACGAGCAGTACTTC
.	TRBV10-1	.	TRBJ2-5	CASSESTEGTQYF	TGCGCCAGCAGTGAGTCGACCGAGGGGACCCAGTACTTC
.	TRBV7-3	.	TRBJ2-2	CASSLIPAANTGELFF	TGTGCCAGCAGCTTAATTCCAGCGGCGAACACCGGGGAGCTGTTTTTT
TRBD2	TRBV29-1	.	TRBJ2-7	CSVARTSGSDEQYF	TGCAGCGTTGCTAGGACTAGCGGGAGCGACGAGCAGTACTTC
.	TRBV7-3	.	TRBJ2-7	CASSLAAGYEQYF	TGTGCCAGCAGCTTGGCAGCGGGCTACGAGCAGTACTTC
TRBD1	TRBV28	.	TRBJ2-4	CASSLPGTVSGNIQYF	TGTGCCAGCAGCCTCCCCGGGACAGTATCCGGAAACATTCAGTACTTC
TRBD1	TRBV30	.	TRBJ2-5	CAWSTGVETQYF	TGTGCCTGGTCTACAGGGGTAGAGACCCAGTACTTC
.	TRBV6-1	once	TRBJ2-1	CASIKGRLDEQFF	TGTGCCAGCATCAAGGGACGTCTCGATGAGCAGTTCTTC
TRBD1	TRBV18	.	TRBJ2-3	CASSPPGQVDTDTQYF	TGTGCCAGCTCACCACCAGGACAGGTGGACACAGATACGCAGTATTTT
.	TRBV6-5	.	TRBJ2-7	CASAAGYFYEQYF	TGTGCCAGCGCGGCAGGTTATTTCTACGAGCAGTACTTC
TRBD2	TRBV30	.	TRBJ2-1	CACEGLAGGNEQFF	TGTGCCTGCGAGGGACTAGCGGGAGGCAATGAGCAGTTCTTC
.	TRBV5-5	.	TRBJ1-5	CASSRGQINQPQHF	TGTGCCAGCAGCCGCGGACAGATCAATCAGCCCCAGCATTTT
TRBD2	TRBV6-1	.	TRBJ2-1	CASSVLGLAGGPEQFF	TGTGCCAGCAGTGTCTTAGGACTAGCGGGAGGGCCCGAGCAGTTCTTC
.	TRBV21-1	.	TRBJ2-1	CASSSDRGRRGTYNEQFF	TGTGCCAGCAGCAGTGACAGGGGAAGGCGGGGAACCTACAATGAGCAGTTCTTC
TRBD2	TRBV2	.	TRBJ2-3	CASSLAADTQYF	TGTGCCAGCAGCCTAGCGGCAGATACGCAGTATTTT
.	TRBV6-6	.	TRBJ1-1	CASSYSAVIEAFF	TGTGCCAGCAGTTACTCGGCAGTTATAGAAGCTTTCTTT
.	TRBV5-6	.	TRBJ1-6	CASSQGQTESPLHF	TGTGCCAGCAGCCAAGGACAGACGGAATCACCCCTCCACTTT
TRBD1	TRBV23-1	.	TRBJ2-1	CASSHRGQRRNEQFF	TGCGCCAGCAGTCATAGGGGACAGAGACGCAATGAGCAGTTCTTC
.	TRBV28	.	TRBJ1-5	CASRRLHGQPQHF	TGTGCCAGCAGACGCCTCCACGGGCAGCCCCAGCATTTT
.	TRBV27	once	TRBJ2-5	CASSLLGTPSETQYF	TGTGCCAGCAGTTTATTAGGGACCCCGTCGGAGACCCAGTACTTC
.	TRBV6-4	.	TRBJ1-1	CASRDSDLGTEAFF	TGTGCCAGCAGAGACAGTGACTTAGGCACTGAAGCTTTCTTT
TRBD2	TRBV30	.	TRBJ2-5	CAWSIGAGGGETQYF	TGTGCCTGGAGCATCGGGGCGGGAGGAGGGGAGACCCAGTACTTC
TRBD1	TRBV15	.	TRBJ1-3	CATSRDRGPGNTIYF	TGTGCCACCAGCAGAGACAGGGGGCCTGGAAACACCATATATTTT
.	TRBV16	.	TRBJ1-5	CASSQYNSGNQPQHF	TGTGCCAGCAGCCAATATAACAGTGGCAATCAGCCCCAGCATTTT
.	TRBV7-3	.	TRBJ1-1	CASSLSWGGRAFF	TGTGCCAGCAGCTTAAGTTGGGGAGGGCGAGCTTTCTTT
.	TRBV19	once	TRBJ2-4	CASSLPYIGRRNIQYF	TGTGCCAGTAGCCTGCCTTACATCGGTAGACGGAACATTCAGTACTTC
.	TRBV19	.	TRBJ2-1	CASSGRVSGSVTHNEQFF	TGTGCCAGTAGCGGGCGGGTGTCAGGGTCCGTTACTCACAATGAGCAGTTCTTC
TRBD2	TRBV28	.	TRBJ2-2	CASRTGRERSGTGELFF	TGTGCCAGCAGGACTGGGAGGGAGAGGTCGGGCACCGGGGAGCTGTTTTTT
.	TRBV20-1	.	TRBJ2-7	CSAWGTLEQYF	TGCAGTGCTTGGGGGACTCTCGAGCAGTACTTC
.	TRBV28	.	TRBJ1-5	CASSLGGGVRPQHF	TGTGCCAGCAGTTTGGGGGGTGGGGTAAGACCCCAGCATTTT
TRBD1	TRBV18	once	TRBJ1-1	CASSPTGLRTEAFF	TGTGCCAGCTCGCCGACAGGGCTGAGGACTGAAGCTTTCTTT
.	TRBV18	.	TRBJ1-1	CASSKLNTEAFF	TGTGCCAGCTCAAAATTAAACACTGAAGCTTTCTTT
.	TRBV28	few	TRBJ2-2	CASSLVGAVTNTGELFF	TGTGCCAGCAGTTTGGTGGGGGCGGTTACGAACACCGGGGAGCTGTTTTTT
.	TRBV2	.	TRBJ2-5	CASSVGPSGPETQYF	TGTGCCAGCAGTGTTGGGCCAAGCGGGCCAGAGACCCAGTACTTC
TRBD2	TRBV19	.	TRBJ2-7	CASSMVDSGSTYEQYF	TGTGCCAGTAGTATGGTAGATAGCGGGAGTACCTACGAGCAGTACTTC
.	TRBV6-5	.	TRBJ1-1	CASSPQPNTEAFF	TGTGCCAGCAGCCCTCAACCCAACACTGAAGCTTTCTTT
.	TRBV15	.	TRBJ2-2	CATSRRGTHTGELFF	TGTGCCACCAGCAGACGAGGGACCCACACCGGGGAGCTGTTTTTT
.	TRBV27	.	TRBJ2-3	CASSSQVPPDTQYF	TGTGCCAGCAGTTCACAGGTTCCCCCAGATACGCAGTATTTT
.	TRBV7-9	.	TRBJ2-1	CASSFSSSYNEQFF	TGTGCCAGCAGCTTTAGCTCCTCCTACAATGAGCAGTTCTTC
TRBD2	TRBV18	.	TRBJ2-2	CASSPPLGTSVSGTGELFF	TGTGCCAGCTCACCACCGCTAGGGACTAGCGTTTCTGGCACCGGGGAGCTGTTTTTT
.	TRBV28	few	TRBJ1-5	CASSLVSNQPQHF	TGTGCCAGCAGCTTAGTTAGCAATCAGCCCCAGCATTTT
TRBD2	TRBV18	.	TRBJ2-7	CASSPWTSGRGEQYF	TGTGCCAGCTCACCCTGGACTAGCGGGAGGGGCGAGCAGTACTTC
.	TRBV18	.	TRBJ1-5	CASSPRGQKNQPQHF	TGTGCCAGCTCCCCACGCGGGCAGAAAAATCAGCCCCAGCATTTT
TRBD1	TRBV19	.	TRBJ2-3	CASSRYRGAPDTQYF	TGTGCCAGTAGTAGATACAGGGGGGCCCCAGATACGCAGTATTTT